This is a list of T cell receptor beta chains from one sample in a study of beta chain features in type 1 diabetes. Only in-frame clones appear in the TCRdb table, and some are missing; sequencing was by immunoSEQ multiplex PCR. The data show about 410,000 clones, with around 14% seen just once and roughly 0.038% held by the top ten. The sample taken for sequencing was naive CD4+ T cells from blood. All receptors derive from a man younger than 45 in good health. CDR3s include the opening cysteine and the closing phenylalanine or tryptophan. D genes are given only for firm matches. Some rows mark clone size as missing; the rest say once, few, many or name a class of expanded clone.

>few|NA|TRBV6-5|TRBJ2-1
CASTRLHEQFF
TGTGCCAGCACCCGACTCCATGAGCAGTTCTTC
>few|TRBD2|TRBV19|TRBJ2-1
CASSIYAAGTSGGNEQFF
TGTGCCAGTAGTATCTATGCCGCAGGGACTAGCGGGGGCAATGAGCAGTTCTTC
>few|NA|TRBV25-1|TRBJ1-2
CASADGYTF
TGTGCCAGCGCGGATGGCTACACCTTC
>many|NA|TRBV30|TRBJ1-1
CAWSVAGTRAFF
TGTGCCTGGAGTGTGGCCGGGACGAGAGCTTTCTTT
>NA|NA|TRBV6-5|TRBJ2-3
CASSLTGSTDTQYF
TGTGCCAGCAGTTTGACAGGTAGCACAGATACGCAGTATTTT
>NA|NA|TRBV15|TRBJ2-6
CATSRRNNVLTF
TGTGCCACCAGCAGGCGCAATAACGTCCTGACTTTC
>NA|NA|TRBV9|TRBJ2-1
CASSSRGGGRVGYNEQFF
TGTGCCAGCAGCTCGCGAGGAGGCGGCAGGGTCGGGTACAATGAGCAGTTCTTC
>few|NA|TRBV4-3|TRBJ2-4
CASSQGSPGAENIQYF
TGCGCCAGCAGCCAAGGTTCCCCGGGGGCTGAAAACATTCAGTACTTC
>NA|TRBD2|TRBV5-1|TRBJ2-1
CASSHRTEPGLGYNEQFF
TGCGCCAGCAGCCATAGGACAGAGCCGGGACTAGGCTACAATGAGCAGTTCTTC
>few|NA|TRBV7-2|TRBJ2-1
CASSLDRGYNEQFF
TGTGCCAGCAGCTTAGACCGGGGATACAATGAGCAGTTCTTC
>NA|NA|TRBV9|TRBJ2-5
CASSVEGSYGETQYF
TGTGCCAGCAGCGTAGAAGGATCTTACGGGGAGACCCAGTACTTC
>NA|TRBD1|TRBV25-1|TRBJ1-6
CASRGPGTGPSGSPLHF
TGTGCCAGCAGAGGACCCGGGACAGGACCTTCCGGTTCACCCCTCCACTTT
>few|TRBD1|TRBV4-3|TRBJ2-6
CASSQKPGQVSGANVLTF
TGCGCCAGCAGCCAAAAACCGGGACAGGTCTCTGGGGCCAACGTCCTGACTTTC
>NA|NA|TRBV28|TRBJ1-1
CASRRQIEAFF
TGTGCCAGCAGAAGGCAGATTGAAGCTTTCTTT
>NA|NA|TRBV7-8|TRBJ1-2
CASSLRDTFYGYTF
TGTGCCAGCAGCTTACGGGACACCTTTTATGGCTACACCTTC
>few|NA|TRBV5-1|TRBJ2-1
CASSLERFYNEQFF
TGCGCCAGCAGCTTGGAACGGTTCTACAATGAGCAGTTCTTC
>few|NA|TRBV14|TRBJ1-6
CASSHRVFSSPLHF
TGTGCCAGCAGCCACAGGGTTTTTAGCTCACCCCTCCACTTT
>few|TRBD1|TRBV10-3|TRBJ2-5
CAISGTGRSETQYF
TGTGCCATCAGTGGGACAGGGAGGTCGGAGACCCAGTACTTC
>few|NA|TRBV25-1|TRBJ1-2
CASSLFGYGYTF
TGTGCCAGCAGTTTGTTCGGCTATGGCTACACCTTC
>few|TRBD1|TRBV14|TRBJ2-7
CASRRAGQGQHEQYF
TGTGCCAGCAGGCGCGCGGGACAGGGTCAGCACGAGCAGTACTTC
>few|TRBD2|TRBV27|TRBJ2-1
CASGSLAGWSTFF
TGTGCCAGCGGTTCACTAGCGGGGTGGAGCACGTTCTTC
>few|NA|TRBV6-5|TRBJ2-7
CASRNTGRVSYEQYF
TGTGCCAGCAGGAACACAGGGAGGGTAAGCTACGAGCAGTACTTC
>NA|NA|TRBV2|TRBJ2-3
CASSEGGLNTDTQYF
TGTGCCAGCAGTGAAGGGGGACTCAACACAGATACGCAGTATTTT
>NA|TRBD2|TRBV5-1|TRBJ2-1
CASRNTSVVNEQFF
TGCGCCAGCAGGAATACTAGCGTCGTCAATGAGCAGTTCTTC
>few|NA|TRBV20-1|TRBJ2-1
CSARDNEQFF
TGCAGTGCTAGAGACAATGAGCAGTTCTTC
>NA|NA|TRBV11-2|TRBJ1-1
CASSVDVVYTEAFF
TGTGCCAGCAGCGTAGACGTGGTTTACACTGAAGCTTTCTTT
>few|NA|TRBV30|TRBJ1-1
CAWSVPGARKAFF
TGTGCCTGGAGTGTACCGGGAGCCAGAAAAGCTTTCTTT
>NA|TRBD1|TRBV6-5|TRBJ1-2
CASGAGGGIYGYTF
TGTGCCAGTGGCGCAGGGGGCGGAATCTATGGCTACACCTTC
>few|NA|TRBV4-1|TRBJ2-7
CASSRGLNAYEQYF
TGCGCCAGCAGCCGAGGACTGAATGCCTACGAGCAGTACTTC
>few|NA|TRBV9|TRBJ2-1
CASSALVGTNNEQFF
TGTGCCAGCAGCGCGCTTGTCGGGACCAACAATGAGCAGTTCTTC
>few|NA|TRBV25-1|TRBJ2-3
CASSKLVPSTDTQYF
TGTGCCAGCAGTAAACTAGTTCCTAGCACAGATACGCAGTATTTT
>few|NA|TRBV9|TRBJ2-3
CASSVVATTDTQYF
TGTGCCAGCAGCGTAGTAGCTACCACAGATACGCAGTATTTT
>NA|NA|TRBV7-2|TRBJ1-2
CASSATQFSYGYTF
TGTGCCAGCAGCGCCACACAATTCTCCTATGGCTACACCTTC
>few|NA|TRBV7-3|TRBJ2-2
CASSLDPAGYTGELFF
TGTGCCAGCAGCTTAGACCCGGCGGGCTACACCGGGGAGCTGTTTTTT
>few|NA|TRBV9|TRBJ2-2
CASSVVAGAGTGELFF
TGTGCCAGCAGCGTAGTTGCGGGGGCCGGTACCGGGGAGCTGTTTTTT
>few|TRBD1|TRBV10-3|TRBJ2-7
CAISLGQGASQSREQYF
TGTGCCATCAGTTTAGGACAGGGGGCATCCCAGTCTCGCGAGCAGTACTTC
>few|NA|TRBV7-6|TRBJ2-7
CASSLAGAYEQYF
TGTGCCAGCAGCTTAGCGGGCGCCTACGAGCAGTACTTC
>few|TRBD2|TRBV5-4|TRBJ2-5
CASSVAGGPEETQYF
TGTGCCAGCAGCGTAGCGGGGGGACCCGAAGAGACCCAGTACTTC
>NA|NA|TRBV5-1|TRBJ2-7
CASSLEPTGYSTTQYF
TGCGCCAGCAGCTTGGAGCCGACAGGCTACTCTACGACGCAGTACTTC
>NA|NA|TRBV18|TRBJ2-5
CASSPISGQETQYF
TGTGCCAGCTCACCAATTAGCGGCCAAGAGACCCAGTACTTC
>few|NA|TRBV7-8|TRBJ1-3
CASSLLSRRDVGNTIYF
TGTGCCAGCAGCTTATTGTCCCGCCGGGACGTTGGAAACACCATATATTTT
>NA|NA|TRBV7-2|TRBJ2-5
CASSSSGSRAQYF
TGTGCCAGCAGCTCCAGCGGGTCCCGGGCCCAGTACTTC
>NA|TRBD1|TRBV5-1|TRBJ2-1
CASNRGQGPYNEQFF
TGCGCCAGCAACAGGGGCCAGGGGCCCTACAATGAGCAGTTCTTC
>NA|NA|TRBV14|TRBJ1-4
CASSQVGGRANEKLFF
TGTGCCAGCAGCCAAGTGGGAGGCCGGGCCAATGAAAAACTGTTTTTT
>NA|NA|TRBV29-1|TRBJ2-7
CSVERGNEQYF
TGCAGCGTTGAGCGGGGAAACGAGCAGTACTTC
>NA|NA|TRBV7-2|TRBJ2-1
CASSAQQGTAANEQFF
TGTGCCAGCAGCGCACAACAGGGTACGGCCGCCAATGAGCAGTTCTTC
>NA|TRBD2|TRBV2|TRBJ2-2
CASSPGTSVTGELFF
TGTGCCAGCAGTCCCGGGACTAGCGTTACCGGGGAGCTGTTTTTT
>few|NA|TRBV19|TRBJ1-5
CASSGFGPGDQPQHF
NA
>NA|TRBD1|TRBV14|TRBJ1-2
CASSLRTGGPSYGYTF
TGTGCCAGCAGCCTTAGGACAGGGGGCCCTTCCTATGGCTACACCTTC
>few|TRBD2|TRBV12-5|TRBJ2-1
CASGLSAGELFF
TGTGCTAGTGGTTTGTCGGCGGGGGAGCTGTTCTTC
>few|NA|TRBV6-1|TRBJ2-3
CASSVPFSTDTQYF
TGTGCCAGCAGTGTACCATTTAGCACAGATACGCAGTATTTT
>NA|NA|TRBV25-1|TRBJ1-4
CASSELQGRWEKLFF
TGTGCCAGCAGTGAGTTACAGGGTCGTTGGGAAAAACTGTTTTTT
>NA|TRBD2|TRBV9|TRBJ2-1
CATSGTSVGEQFF
TGTGCCACCTCCGGGACTAGCGTCGGTGAGCAGTTCTTC
>NA|NA|TRBV10-2|TRBJ2-3
CASMWGLSVGISDTQYF
TGCGCCAGCATGTGGGGCTTGAGTGTAGGGATCTCGGATACGCAGTATTTT
>NA|NA|TRBV27|TRBJ1-1
CASSLRGGDTEAFF
TGTGCCAGCAGTCTCAGGGGAGGGGACACTGAAGCTTTCTTT
>NA|NA|TRBV11-2|TRBJ2-1
CASSLGGSPNEQFF
TGTGCCAGCAGCTTAGGGGGTAGCCCCAATGAGCAGTTCTTC